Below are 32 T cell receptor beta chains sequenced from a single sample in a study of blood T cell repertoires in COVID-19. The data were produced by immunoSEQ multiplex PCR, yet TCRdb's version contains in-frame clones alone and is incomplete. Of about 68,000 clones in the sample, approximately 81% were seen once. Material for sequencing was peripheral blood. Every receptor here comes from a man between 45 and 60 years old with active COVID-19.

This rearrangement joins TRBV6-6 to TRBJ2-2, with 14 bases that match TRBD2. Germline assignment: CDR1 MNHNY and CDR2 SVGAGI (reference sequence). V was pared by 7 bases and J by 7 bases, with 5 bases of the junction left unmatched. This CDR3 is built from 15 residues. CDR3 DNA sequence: TGTGCCAGCAAGGCGACTAGCGGGAGGGTCGGGGAGCTGTTTTTT. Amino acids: CASKATSGRVGELFF.

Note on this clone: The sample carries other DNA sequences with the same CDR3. The CDR3 loop reads CASSLGQGETQYF. CDR3 bases: TGCGCCAGCAGCTTGGGACAGGGGGAGACCCAGTACTTC. The V call is TRBV5-1, the J call TRBJ2-5; 8 bases fit TRBD1. The CDR3 has 13 amino acids. CDR1 and CDR2 (germline): SGHRS, YFSETQ. Trimming removed 0 bases from V and 5 bases from J; junction bases left unmatched: 0.

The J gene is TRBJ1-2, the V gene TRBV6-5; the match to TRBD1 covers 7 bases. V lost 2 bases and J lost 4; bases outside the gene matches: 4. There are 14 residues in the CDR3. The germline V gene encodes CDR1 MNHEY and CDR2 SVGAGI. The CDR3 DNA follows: TGTGCCAGCAGTTACAACAGGGGCCTCTATGGCTACACCTTC. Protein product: CASSYNRGLYGYTF.

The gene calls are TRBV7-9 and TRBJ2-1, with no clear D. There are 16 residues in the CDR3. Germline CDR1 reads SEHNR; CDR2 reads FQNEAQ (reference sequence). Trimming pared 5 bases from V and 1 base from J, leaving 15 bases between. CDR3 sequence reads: CASSPLRLKSYNEQFF. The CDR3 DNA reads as TGTGCCAGCAGCCCCTTGCGGCTAAAGTCCTACAATGAGCAGTTCTTC.

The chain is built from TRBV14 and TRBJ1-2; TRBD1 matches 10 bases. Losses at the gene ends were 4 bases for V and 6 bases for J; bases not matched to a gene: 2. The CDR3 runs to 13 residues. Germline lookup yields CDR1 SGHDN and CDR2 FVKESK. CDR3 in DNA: TGTGCCAGCAGCCGAGGGACAGGGGATGGCTACACCTTC. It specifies CASSRGTGDGYTF.

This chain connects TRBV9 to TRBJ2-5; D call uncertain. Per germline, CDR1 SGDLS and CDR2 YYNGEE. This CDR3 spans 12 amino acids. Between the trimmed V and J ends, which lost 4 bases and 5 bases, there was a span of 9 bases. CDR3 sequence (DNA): TGTGCCAGCAGCAACCTGGAGGAGACCCAGTACTTC. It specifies CASSNLEETQYF.

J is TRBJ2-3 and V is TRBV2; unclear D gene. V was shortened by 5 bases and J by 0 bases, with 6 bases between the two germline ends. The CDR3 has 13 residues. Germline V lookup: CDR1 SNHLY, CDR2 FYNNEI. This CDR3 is CASSWASTDTQYF. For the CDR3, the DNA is TGTGCCAGCAGTTGGGCTAGCACAGATACGCAGTATTTT.

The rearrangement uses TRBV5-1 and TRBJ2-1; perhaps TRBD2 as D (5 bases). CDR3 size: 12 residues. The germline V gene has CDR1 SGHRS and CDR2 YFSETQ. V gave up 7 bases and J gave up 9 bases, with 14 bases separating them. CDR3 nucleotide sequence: TGCGCCAGCGGTCCTCGAGGGAGTGAGCAGTTCTTC. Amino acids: CASGPRGSEQFF.

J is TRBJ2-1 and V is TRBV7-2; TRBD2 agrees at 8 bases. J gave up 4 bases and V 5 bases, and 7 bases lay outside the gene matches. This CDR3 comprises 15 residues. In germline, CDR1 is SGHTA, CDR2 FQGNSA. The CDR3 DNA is TGTGCCAGCAGCCTACCGGGACTAGGGTACAATGAGCAGTTCTTC. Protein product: CASSLPGLGYNEQFF.

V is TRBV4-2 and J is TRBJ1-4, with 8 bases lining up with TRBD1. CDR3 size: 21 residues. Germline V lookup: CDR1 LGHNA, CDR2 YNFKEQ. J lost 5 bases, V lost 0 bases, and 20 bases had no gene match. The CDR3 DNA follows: TGTGCCAGCAGCCAAGATCTGTCGTCCGGACAGGGCATCCCGCAAAATGAAAAACTGTTTTTT. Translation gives CASSQDLSSGQGIPQNEKLFF.

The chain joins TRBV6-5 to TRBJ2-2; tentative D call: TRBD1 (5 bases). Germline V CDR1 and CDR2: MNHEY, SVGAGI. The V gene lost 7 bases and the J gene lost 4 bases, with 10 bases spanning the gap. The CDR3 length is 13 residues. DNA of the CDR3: TGTGCCAGCACCCGTGGGGCCACCGGGGAGCTGTTTTTT. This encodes CASTRGATGELFF.

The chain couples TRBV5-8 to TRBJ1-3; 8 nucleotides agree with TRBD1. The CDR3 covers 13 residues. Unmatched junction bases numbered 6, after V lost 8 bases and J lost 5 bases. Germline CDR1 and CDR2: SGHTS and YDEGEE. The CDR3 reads CASYRDRRNTIYF. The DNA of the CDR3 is TGTGCCAGTTACCGGGACAGGCGAAACACCATATATTTT.

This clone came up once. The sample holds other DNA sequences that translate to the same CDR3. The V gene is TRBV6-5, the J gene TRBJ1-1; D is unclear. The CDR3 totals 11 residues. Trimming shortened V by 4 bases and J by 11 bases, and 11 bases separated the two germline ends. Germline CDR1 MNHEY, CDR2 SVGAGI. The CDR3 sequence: CASSSSGKAFF. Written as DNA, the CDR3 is TGTGCCAGCAGTTCGTCAGGAAAGGCTTTCTTT.

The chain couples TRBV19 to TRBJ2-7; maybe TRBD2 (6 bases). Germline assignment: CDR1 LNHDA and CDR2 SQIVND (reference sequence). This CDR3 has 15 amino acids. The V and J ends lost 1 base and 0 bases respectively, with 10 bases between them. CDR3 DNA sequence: TGTGCCAGTAGTATAGGAGCGGGCATCTCCTACGAGCAGTACTTC. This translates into CASSIGAGISYEQYF.

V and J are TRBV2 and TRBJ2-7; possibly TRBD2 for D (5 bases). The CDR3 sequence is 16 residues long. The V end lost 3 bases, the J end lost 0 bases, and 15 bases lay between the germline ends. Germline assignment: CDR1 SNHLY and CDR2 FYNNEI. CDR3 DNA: TGTGCCAGCAGTGATGGAGAGGGCTACAGCTCCTACGAGCAGTACTTC. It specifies CASSDGEGYSSYEQYF.

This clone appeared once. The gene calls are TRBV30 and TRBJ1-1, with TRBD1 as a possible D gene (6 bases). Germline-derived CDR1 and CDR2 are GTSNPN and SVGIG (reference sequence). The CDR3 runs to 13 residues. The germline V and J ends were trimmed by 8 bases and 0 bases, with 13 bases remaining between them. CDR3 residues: CAHRTGLNTEAFF. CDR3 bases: TGTGCCCACCGCACAGGGCTGAACACTGAAGCTTTCTTT. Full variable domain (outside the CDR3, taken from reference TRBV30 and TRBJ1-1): SQTIHQWPATLVQPVGSPLSLECTVEGTSNPNLYWYRQAAGRGLQLLFYSVGIGQISSEVPQNLSASRPQDRQFILSSKKLLLSDSGFYLCAHRTGLNTEAFFGQGTRLTVV.

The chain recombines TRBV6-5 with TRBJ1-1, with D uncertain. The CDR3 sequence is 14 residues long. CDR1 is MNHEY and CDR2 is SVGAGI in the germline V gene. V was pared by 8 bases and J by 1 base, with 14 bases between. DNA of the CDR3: TGTGCCAGCCCCGCTTGGGAGGCGAACACTGAAGCTTTCTTT. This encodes CASPAWEANTEAFF.

The CDR3 spells CASSSVGQYRRSSGNTIYF. The CDR3 DNA sequence: TGTGCCAGCAGCTCCGTGGGACAGTACAGACGATCCTCTGGAAACACCATATATTTT. The rearrangement uses TRBV5-6 and TRBJ1-3; 7 bases align to TRBD1. With V trimmed by 3 bases and J by 0 bases, 15 bases remained unmatched. Per germline, CDR1 SGHDT and CDR2 YYEEEE. The CDR3 runs 19 residues.

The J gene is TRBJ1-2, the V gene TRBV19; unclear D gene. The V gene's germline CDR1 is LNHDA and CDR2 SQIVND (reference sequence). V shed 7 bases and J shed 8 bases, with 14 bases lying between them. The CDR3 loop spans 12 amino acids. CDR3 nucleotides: TGTGCCAGTAATCAAGCACCGGGGGGCTACACCTTC. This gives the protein CASNQAPGGYTF.

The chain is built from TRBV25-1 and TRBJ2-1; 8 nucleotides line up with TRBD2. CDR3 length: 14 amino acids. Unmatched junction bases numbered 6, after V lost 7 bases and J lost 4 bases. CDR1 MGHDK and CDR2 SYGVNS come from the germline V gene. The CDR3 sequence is CASTRGGAYNEQFF. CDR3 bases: TGTGCCAGCACTCGGGGGGGCGCGTACAATGAGCAGTTCTTC.

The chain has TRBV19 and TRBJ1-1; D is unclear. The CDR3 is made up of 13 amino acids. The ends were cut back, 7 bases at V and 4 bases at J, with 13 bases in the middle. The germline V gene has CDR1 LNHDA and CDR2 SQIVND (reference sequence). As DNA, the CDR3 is TGTGCCAGTACCTGGAGGACGGTCACTGAAGCTTTCTTT. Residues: CASTWRTVTEAFF.

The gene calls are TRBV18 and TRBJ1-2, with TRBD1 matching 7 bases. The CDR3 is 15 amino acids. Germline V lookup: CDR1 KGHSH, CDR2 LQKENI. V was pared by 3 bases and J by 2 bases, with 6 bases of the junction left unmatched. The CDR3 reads CASSPLQGENYGYTF. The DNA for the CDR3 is TGTGCCAGCTCACCCCTCCAGGGGGAAAACTATGGCTACACCTTC.

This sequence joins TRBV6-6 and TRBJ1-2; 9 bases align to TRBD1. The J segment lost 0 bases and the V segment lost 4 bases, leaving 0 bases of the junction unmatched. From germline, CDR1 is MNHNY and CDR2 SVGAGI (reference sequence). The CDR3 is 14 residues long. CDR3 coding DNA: TGTGCCAGCAGTTGGACAGGGGCTAACTATGGCTACACCTTC. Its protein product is CASSWTGANYGYTF.

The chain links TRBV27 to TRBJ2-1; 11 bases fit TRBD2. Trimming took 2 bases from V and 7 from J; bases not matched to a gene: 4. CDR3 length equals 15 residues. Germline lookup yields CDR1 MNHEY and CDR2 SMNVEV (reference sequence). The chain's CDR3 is CASSLTSGSYNEQFF. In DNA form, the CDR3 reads TGTGCCAGCAGTTTAACTAGCGGGAGTTATAATGAGCAGTTCTTC.

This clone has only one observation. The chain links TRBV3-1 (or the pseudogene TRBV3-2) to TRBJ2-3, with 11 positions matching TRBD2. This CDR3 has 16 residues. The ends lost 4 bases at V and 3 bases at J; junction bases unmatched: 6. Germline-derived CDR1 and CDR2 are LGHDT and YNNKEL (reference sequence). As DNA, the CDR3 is TGTGCCAGCAGCCCCCCAGTAGCGGGAGGGACAGATACGCAGTATTTT. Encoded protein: CASSPPVAGGTDTQYF.

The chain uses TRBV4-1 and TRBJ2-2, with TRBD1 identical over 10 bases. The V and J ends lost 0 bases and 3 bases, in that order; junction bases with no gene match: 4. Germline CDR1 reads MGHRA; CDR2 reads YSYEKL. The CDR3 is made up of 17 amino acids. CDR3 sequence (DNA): TGCGCCAGCAGCCAAGATGCGGGACAGGGGTACACCGGGGAGCTGTTTTTT. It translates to CASSQDAGQGYTGELFF.

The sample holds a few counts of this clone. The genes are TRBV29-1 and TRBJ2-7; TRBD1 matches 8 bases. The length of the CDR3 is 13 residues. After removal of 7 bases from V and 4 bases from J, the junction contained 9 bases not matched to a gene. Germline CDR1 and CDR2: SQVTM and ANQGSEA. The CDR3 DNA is TGCAGCGCCGGAAGGACAGGGAATTACGAGCAGTACTTC. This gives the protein CSAGRTGNYEQYF.

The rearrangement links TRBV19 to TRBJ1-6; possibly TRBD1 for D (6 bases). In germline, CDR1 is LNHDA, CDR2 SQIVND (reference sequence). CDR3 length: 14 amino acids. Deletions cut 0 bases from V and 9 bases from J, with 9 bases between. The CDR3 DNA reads TGTGCCAGTAGTATAGAGGGGGCGGCTTCACCCCTCCACTTT. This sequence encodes CASSIEGAASPLHF.

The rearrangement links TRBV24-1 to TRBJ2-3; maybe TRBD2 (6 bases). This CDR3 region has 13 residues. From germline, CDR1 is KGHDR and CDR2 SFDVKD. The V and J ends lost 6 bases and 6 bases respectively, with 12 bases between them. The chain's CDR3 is CATSSPGLDTQYF. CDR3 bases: TGTGCCACCAGTAGTCCGGGACTGGATACGCAGTATTTT.

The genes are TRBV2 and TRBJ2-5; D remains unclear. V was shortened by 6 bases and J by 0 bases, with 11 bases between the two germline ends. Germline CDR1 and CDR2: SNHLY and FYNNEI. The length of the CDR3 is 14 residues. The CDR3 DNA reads TGTGCCAGCAGCCCCGATCAGTACCAAGAGACCCAGTACTTC. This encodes CASSPDQYQETQYF.

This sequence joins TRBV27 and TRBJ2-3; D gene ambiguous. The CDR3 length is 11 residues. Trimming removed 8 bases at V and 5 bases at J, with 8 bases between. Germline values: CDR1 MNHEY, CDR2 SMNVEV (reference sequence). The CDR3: CASARGDTQYF. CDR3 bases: TGTGCCAGCGCTAGAGGAGATACGCAGTATTTT.

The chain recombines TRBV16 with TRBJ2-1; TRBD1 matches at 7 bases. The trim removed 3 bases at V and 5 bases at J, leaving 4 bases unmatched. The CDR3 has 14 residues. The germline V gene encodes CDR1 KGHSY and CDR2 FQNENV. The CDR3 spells CASSHRGQNNEQFF. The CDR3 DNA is TGTGCCAGCAGCCATAGGGGACAGAACAATGAGCAGTTCTTC.